Below, 5 T cell receptor beta chains from the same sample are listed, as sequenced in a study of shared clonotypes between healthy human individuals. CD45RO negativity and positive selection for CCR7 defined naive CD8 cells, a population that excluded terminally differentiated effector memory CD45RA+ cells. Clones were sequenced by immunoSEQ multiplex PCR, and TCRdb holds only the in-frame ones, with some missing. The sample carries approximately 600,000 clones, roughly 96% recorded once. The source material was naive CD8+ T cells sorted from blood. Receptors originate from a woman aged 25 to 45 in good health.

V and J are TRBV7-9 and TRBJ2-1; 7 bases line up with TRBD1. CDR3 length: 11 amino acids. Germline V CDR1 and CDR2: SEHNR, FQNEAQ (reference sequence). The V and J ends lost 7 bases and 9 bases, in that order; junction bases with no gene match: 3. CDR3 in amino acids: CASIGGGEQFF. The CDR3 DNA follows: TGTGCCAGCATAGGGGGCGGTGAGCAGTTCTTC.

The chain recombines TRBV4-1 with TRBJ2-3; no clear D. With 4 bases removed from V and 1 base from J, the gap between germline ends came to 18 bases. Germline CDR1 and CDR2: MGHRA and YSYEKL. There are 17 residues in the CDR3. CDR3 nucleotides: TGCGCCAGCAGCCGGCTCCCGGGCCTCCCTGGCACAGATACGCAGTATTTT. Amino acids: CASSRLPGLPGTDTQYF.

This chain links TRBV7-8 with TRBJ2-7, with 10 bases matching TRBD2. The germline V gene has CDR1 SGHVS and CDR2 FQNEAQ. J lost 4 bases, V lost 2 bases, and 8 bases had no gene match. This CDR3 is built from 16 residues. The chain's CDR3 is CASSLISGLAEYEQYF. The CDR3 bases are TGTGCCAGCAGCTTAATTTCCGGACTAGCGGAATACGAGCAGTACTTC.

Of note for this clone: The same CDR3 is also encoded by other DNA sequences in this sample. The chain recombines TRBV11-2 with TRBJ2-5; D unresolved. The CDR3 totals 14 residues. V lost 3 bases and J 2 bases, leaving 10 bases between the germline ends. Germline CDR1 reads SGHAT; CDR2 reads FQNNGV. DNA for the CDR3: TGTGCCAGCAGCTTGGCTTGGGGTCAAGAGACCCAGTACTTC. It is translated as CASSLAWGQETQYF.

This chain uses TRBV2 with TRBJ2-7; the match to TRBD2 covers 11 bases. The germline V gene encodes CDR1 SNHLY and CDR2 FYNNEI. CDR3 length: 14 amino acids. The junction had 8 bases not matched to a gene; V was cut back by 6 bases and J by 7 bases. The CDR3 spells CASRGTSGPGEQYF. CDR3 in DNA: TGTGCCAGCAGGGGGACTAGCGGCCCGGGGGAGCAGTACTTC.